Listed below are T cell receptor beta chains from one sample, sequenced in a study of CXCR3-negative and CXCR3-positive naive CD8 T cells. TCRdb reprocessed the 5' RACE reads, with one entry per CDR3 protein and no DNA. The sample shows some 7,400 distinct CDR3 sequences, and about 1.8% sits with its ten largest clones. The sample was naive CXCR3- CD8+ T cells from blood. The receptor source for this set is a human donor in good health. Some clones in this sample may be carry-over from other donors' samples. CDR3s include the opening cysteine and the closing phenylalanine or tryptophan. Fields, in order: V gene, clone size, J gene, CDR3 protein. A clone size is listed for some rows: how often the clone was seen (once, few, many), or a class if it is expanded.

>TRBV6-6|.|TRBJ1-1
CASTPMGAKEEAFF
>TRBV20-1|.|TRBJ2-2
CSGTPSDNGELFF
>TRBV4-3|.|TRBJ1-2
CASSQGVIGDYGYTF
>TRBV25-1|.|TRBJ2-5
CASSSQGARETQYF
>TRBV7-3|medium-sized|TRBJ2-3
CASSRTAGGEGDTQYF
>TRBV6-6|.|TRBJ2-2
CASSRDTGELFF
>TRBV28|medium-sized|TRBJ2-7
CASSTSNRDLEEQYF
>TRBV20-1|medium-sized|TRBJ2-1
CSAPHPGGEVYNEQFF
>TRBV6-2/TRBV6-3|.|TRBJ2-3
CASSQVQGPPKYF
>TRBV28|.|TRBJ1-1
CGSSLMGYTEAFF
>TRBV29-1|.|TRBJ2-6
CSDWGPGSSGANVLTF
>TRBV29-1|.|TRBJ2-1
CSVAGGTSGSNEQFF
>TRBV14|medium-sized|TRBJ2-4
CASSQDPLGGRDGNIQYF
>TRBV10-3|.|TRBJ2-5
CAISGVERGSPETQYF
>TRBV7-6|.|TRBJ1-4
CASTQTDNLNEKLFF
>TRBV29-1|medium-sized|TRBJ2-3
CSVRGLAGGQDTQYF
>TRBV28|.|TRBJ1-5
CASRRGNQPQHF
>TRBV29-1|medium-sized|TRBJ2-3
CSVEEAGEGTDTQYF
>TRBV29-1|medium-sized|TRBJ2-7
CSVEIASSYEQYF
>TRBV6-5|.|TRBJ1-2
CASSPPGGNYGYTF
>TRBV11-2|.|TRBJ2-3
CASSLESGWILGTQYF
>TRBV11-2|medium-sized|TRBJ2-1
CASTRAVSYNEQFF
>TRBV20-1|.|TRBJ2-1
CSARILAGAYNEQFF
>TRBV6-2/TRBV6-3|medium-sized|TRBJ2-1
CASRFGSYYNEQFF
>TRBV29-1|.|TRBJ1-1
CSVGRPAERDTEAFF